Shown below are 31 T cell receptor beta chains from a single sample sequenced in a study of OX40 agonist ivuxolimab in advanced cancers. TCRdb's table, derived via immunoSEQ multiplex PCR, lists solely in-frame clones and lacks some. The top ten clones hold 0.22% of a sample with about 82,000 clones, roughly 85% of them seen once. The sequenced sample was CD4+ or CD8+ T cells sorted from blood, obtained in a trial of the OX40 agonist ivuxolimab. The receptors originated from an adult with an advanced solid tumor such as melanoma, head and neck, liver or kidney cancer.

The CDR3, as DNA: TGTGCCAGCAGCGTAGGGGGGTCGGGGTCGGCTCCAGAGACCCAGTACTTC. This encodes CASSVGGSGSAPETQYF. The chain carries TRBV9 and TRBJ2-5; D is perhaps TRBD1 or TRBD2 (5 bases each). The CDR3 loop spans 17 amino acids. Germline CDR1 and CDR2: SGDLS and YYNGEE. Trimming took 0 bases from V and 4 from J, leaving 19 bases between them.

This chain's CDR3 is CASSPTTGDTEAFF. The CDR3 DNA follows: TGTGCCAGCTCACCGACAACGGGGGACACTGAAGCTTTCTTT. J is TRBJ1-1 and V is TRBV18; D might be TRBD1 (5 bases). Germline values: CDR1 KGHSH, CDR2 LQKENI. Trimming removed 3 bases at V and 3 bases at J, with 11 bases between. CDR3 length: 14 residues. The complete variable domain, with remaining parts taken from reference TRBV18 and TRBJ1-1, reads NAGVMQNPRHLVRRRGQEARLRCSPMKGHSHVYWYRQLPEEGLKFMVYLQKENIIDESGMPKERFSAEFPKEGPSILRIQQVVRGDSAAYFCASSPTTGDTEAFFGQGTRLTVV.

J is TRBJ2-7 and V is TRBV2; TRBD1 agrees at 11 bases. The CDR3 totals 14 residues. Germline V gene sequence: CDR1 SNHLY, CDR2 FYNNEI. The ends lost 7 bases at V and 6 bases at J; junction bases unmatched: 8. CDR3 region: CASNHGQGAAEQYF. The CDR3 DNA reads TGTGCCAGCAACCATGGACAGGGGGCTGCCGAGCAGTACTTC. The full variable domain, in which reference TRBV2 and TRBJ2-7 provide the parts outside the CDR3, is EPEVTQTPSHQVTQMGQEVILRCVPISNHLYFYWYRQILGQKVEFLVSFYNNEISEKSEIFDDQFSVERPDGSNFTLKIRSTKLEDSAMYFCASNHGQGAAEQYFGPGTRLTVT.

The rearrangement joins TRBV7-3 to TRBJ2-2, with 9 bases matching TRBD2. With 2 bases clipped from V and 5 bases from J, the junction kept 6 bases outside the gene matches. Germline CDR1 reads SGHTA; CDR2 reads FQGTGA. The CDR3 contains 16 residues. The CDR3 protein is CASSLAGGPRTGELFF. Written as DNA, the CDR3 is TGTGCCAGCAGCTTAGCGGGAGGGCCGAGGACCGGGGAGCTGTTTTTT.

Only one count was recorded for this clone. The chain employs TRBV9 and TRBJ2-6; D gene unclear. The CDR3 consists of 13 residues. Trimming took 0 bases from V and 9 from J, leaving 7 bases between them. Germline V gives CDR1 SGDLS, CDR2 YYNGEE. This CDR3 reads CASSVARDNVLTF. DNA of the CDR3: TGTGCCAGCAGCGTAGCTAGGGACAACGTCCTGACTTTC.

The gene calls are TRBV19 and TRBJ1-5; D call uncertain. The CDR3 spans 12 residues. In germline, CDR1 is LNHDA, CDR2 SQIVND (reference sequence). V lost 3 bases to trimming and J lost 4 bases, with 4 bases between them. The DNA of the CDR3 is TGTGCCAGTAGTATTCTAAATCAGCCCCAGCATTTT. Its translation is CASSILNQPQHF.

The chain joins TRBV19 to TRBJ2-1; D assignment may be TRBD1 or TRBD2 (6 bases each). The ends were cut back, 6 bases at V and 0 bases at J, with 18 bases in the middle. Germline values: CDR1 LNHDA, CDR2 SQIVND (reference sequence). The CDR3 loop spans 17 amino acids. The CDR3 DNA reads as TGTGCCAGTAGGGCCCTGACGGGGGCCCACTCCTACAATGAGCAGTTCTTC. Its translation is CASRALTGAHSYNEQFF.

V and J are TRBV27 and TRBJ1-4; a possible D gene is TRBD1 (5 bases). Trimming removed 5 bases at V and 8 bases at J, with 18 bases between. The CDR3 totals 15 residues. Germline V gene lookup returns CDR1 MNHEY and CDR2 SMNVEV (reference sequence). CDR3 protein: CASSPRGLGGEKLFF. CDR3 DNA: TGTGCCAGCAGTCCCCGCGGGCTGGGGGGAGAAAAACTGTTTTTT. Supplemented by reference TRBV27 and TRBJ1-4, the full variable domain reads EAQVTQNPRYLITVTGKKLTVTCSQNMNHEYMSWYRQDPGLGLRQIYYSMNVEVTDKGDVPEGYKVSRKEKRNFPLILESPSPNQTSLYFCASSPRGLGGEKLFFGSGTQLSVL.

The genes are TRBV2 and TRBJ2-5; tentatively, D is TRBD1 (6 bases). CDR1 and CDR2 (germline): SNHLY, FYNNEI. Trimming took 3 bases from V and 5 from J, leaving 13 bases between them. This CDR3 comprises 14 residues. The DNA for the CDR3 is TGTGCCAGCAGTGAGCAAACTAGGGGGGAGACCCAGTACTTC. This gives the protein CASSEQTRGETQYF.

The rearrangement uses TRBV7-6 and TRBJ2-1; D remains ambiguous. V lost 4 bases, J lost 7 bases, and 14 bases lay in between. CDR3 length: 14 amino acids. Germline V gene sequence: CDR1 SGHVS, CDR2 FNYEAQ. CDR3 loop: CASSSWGTTNEQFF. CDR3 sequence (DNA): TGTGCCAGCAGCTCATGGGGAACTACAAATGAGCAGTTCTTC.

This clone was detected only once. The chain has TRBV7-9 and TRBJ2-5; possibly TRBD1 for D (5 bases). V was clipped by 2 bases and J by 2 bases, with 9 bases between them. The germline gives CDR1 SEHNR, CDR2 FQNEAQ (reference sequence). CDR3 length: 14 residues. For the CDR3, the DNA is TGTGCCAGCAGCTTAAGAAAGGGGCAAGAGACCCAGTACTTC. Protein product: CASSLRKGQETQYF.

This clone was observed a single time. This chain joins TRBV6-5 and TRBJ1-2, with D possibly matching TRBD1 (5 bases). CDR1 MNHEY and CDR2 SVGAGI come from the germline V gene. The CDR3 consists of 14 residues. V lost 6 bases, J lost 8 bases, and 19 bases lay in between. The CDR3 DNA follows: TGTGCCAGCAGAAAACCCCAGGGAGGAAAGGGCTACACCTTC. Translating gives CASRKPQGGKGYTF.

This sequence joins TRBV2 and TRBJ2-7, with TRBD1 identical over 8 bases. The CDR3 covers 14 residues. V was clipped by 2 bases and J by 1 base; unmatched bases: 1. Germline loops: CDR1 SNHLY, CDR2 FYNNEI. The CDR3 reads CASSEQGASYEQYF. The DNA for the CDR3 is TGTGCCAGCAGTGAACAGGGGGCATCCTACGAGCAGTACTTC.

The CDR3 reads CASSWTGTGGEETQYF. The DNA of the CDR3 is TGCGCCAGCAGCTGGACAGGGACAGGGGGCGAGGAGACCCAGTACTTC. The chain links TRBV5-1 to TRBJ2-5; TRBD1 agrees at 12 bases. The CDR3 extends over 16 amino acids. Germline V gene sequence: CDR1 SGHRS, CDR2 YFSETQ. J was trimmed by 5 bases and V by 3 bases; bases with no gene match: 8.

The V and J genes are TRBV5-1 and TRBJ1-6; D not certain. Trimming cost V 2 bases and J 5 bases, with 11 bases left between them. The CDR3 runs to 15 residues. Germline V gives CDR1 SGHRS, CDR2 YFSETQ. The CDR3 spells CASSFSDTNNSPLHF. The CDR3 DNA sequence: TGCGCCAGCAGCTTCTCTGACACCAATAATTCACCCCTCCACTTT.

The chain combines TRBV5-1 with TRBJ2-7, with TRBD2 matching 7 bases. CDR1 SGHRS and CDR2 YFSETQ come from the germline V gene. This CDR3 is built from 14 residues. The junction had 7 bases not matched to a gene; V was cut back by 7 bases and J by 0 bases. In DNA, the CDR3 is TGCGCCAGCTCCTGGGGGGGTTACTCCTACGAGCAGTACTTC. Protein: CASSWGGYSYEQYF.

The chain has TRBV9 and TRBJ2-5; D is possibly TRBD2 (5 bases). The germline V and J ends were trimmed by 1 base and 5 bases, with 15 bases remaining between them. Germline CDR1 reads SGDLS; CDR2 reads YYNGEE. The CDR3 has 15 amino acids. Here the CDR3 DNA reads TGTGCCAGCAGCGTATCCCCCGTAGCGAGGGAGACCCAGTACTTC. It encodes CASSVSPVARETQYF. Together with reference TRBV9 and TRBJ2-5, the CDR3 gives the full variable domain: DSGVTQTPKHLITATGQRVTLRCSPRSGDLSVYWYQQSLDQGLQFLIQYYNGEERAKGNILERFSAQQFPDLHSELNLSSLELGDSALYFCASSVSPVARETQYFGPGTRLLVL.

The chain joins TRBV10-3 to TRBJ2-5; no firm D call. Trimming left V 4 bases short and J 2 bases short, with 11 bases between. The CDR3 length is 14 residues. Germline lookup yields CDR1 ENHRY and CDR2 SYGVKD. DNA for the CDR3: TGTGCCATCAGTGGTCTGGGTGTTCAAGAGACCCAGTACTTC. The encoded protein is CAISGLGVQETQYF.

This sequence joins TRBV7-3 and TRBJ2-7; 7 nucleotides match TRBD1. V trimming: 5 bases; J trimming: 7 bases; junction bases outside the gene matches: 8. Germline lookup yields CDR1 SGHTA and CDR2 FQGTGA. The CDR3 consists of 13 residues. The CDR3 reads CASSAEGGREQYV. The CDR3 nucleotides read TGTGCCAGCAGCGCCGAAGGGGGCAGAGAGCAGTACGTC.

The chain links TRBV6-4 to TRBJ2-3; D possibly corresponds to TRBD2 (6 bases). The germline V gene encodes CDR1 MRHNA and CDR2 SNTAGT. Between the trimmed V and J ends, which lost 5 bases and 3 bases, there was a span of 24 bases. The CDR3 is 18 amino acids. The CDR3 protein is CASSPNPSNLASTDTQYF. CDR3 sequence (DNA): TGTGCCAGCAGTCCTAACCCCTCCAACCTAGCGTCAACAGATACGCAGTATTTT.

The chain has TRBV19 and TRBJ1-3; D unresolved. Germline V gene data show CDR1 as LNHDA and CDR2 as SQIVND (reference sequence). This CDR3 has 14 residues. The ends were cut back, 6 bases at V and 0 bases at J, with 9 bases in the middle. The CDR3 sequence: CASRDRTSGNTIYF. The CDR3 DNA reads as TGTGCCAGTAGGGACCGGACCTCTGGAAACACCATATATTTT.

This rearrangement joins TRBV6-5 to TRBJ1-2, with D unresolved. Germline-derived CDR1 and CDR2 are MNHEY and SVGAGI. There are 11 residues in the CDR3. V was shortened by 5 bases and J by 4 bases, with 5 bases between the two germline ends. In DNA, the CDR3 is TGTGCCAGCAGTGGAGCCTATGGCTACACCTTC. The encoded protein is CASSGAYGYTF.

The gene calls are TRBV5-6 and TRBJ1-1, with D unresolved. V lost 0 bases to trimming and J lost 4 bases, with 10 bases between them. Germline assignment: CDR1 SGHDT and CDR2 YYEEEE. There are 14 residues in the CDR3. The CDR3 nucleotides are TGTGCCAGCAGCTTGGCCGTCGTCAGCACTGAAGCTTTCTTT. It is translated as CASSLAVVSTEAFF.

The chain uses TRBV6-6 and TRBJ2-7; no firm D call. V was cut by 4 bases and J by 1 base, with 8 bases left in between. The CDR3 is made up of 13 amino acids. Germline CDR1 and CDR2: MNHNY and SVGAGI (reference sequence). The CDR3 nucleotides read TGTGCCAGCAGTTTAGGTTATTCCTACGAGCAGTACGTC. Its protein product is CASSLGYSYEQYV.

The V and J genes are TRBV6-1 and TRBJ2-5; D is possibly TRBD2 (6 bases). V lost 8 bases and J lost 2, with 15 bases in between. CDR3 length: 14 residues. Looked up from germline, CDR1 is MNHNS and CDR2 is SASEGT. The CDR3 DNA reads as TGTGCCAGCCGCGGGGCTGCTGGACAAGAGACCCAGTACTTC. Its translation: CASRGAAGQETQYF.

The chain joins TRBV9 to TRBJ2-1; TRBD1 matches 7 bases. The CDR3 spans 13 residues. CDR1 and CDR2 (germline): SGDLS, YYNGEE. Trimming took 3 bases from V and 13 from J; bases not matched to a gene: 10. CDR3 in amino acids: CASSGPPGTDQFF. In nucleotides, the CDR3 is TGTGCCAGCAGCGGCCCCCCCGGGACAGATCAGTTCTTC.

CDR3 sequence reads: CATSRGGSYNEQFF. CDR3 DNA sequence: TGTGCCACCAGCCGCGGGGGGTCCTACAATGAGCAGTTCTTC. The genes are TRBV15 and TRBJ2-1, with TRBD2 matching 8 bases. V shed 5 bases and J 1 base; nucleotides not matched to a gene: 1. This CDR3 contains 14 residues. Per the germline V gene, CDR1 is LNHNV and CDR2 is YYDKDF (reference sequence).

The rearrangement links TRBV27 to TRBJ1-1; TRBD1 is a possible D gene (5 bases). V lost 6 bases and J 3 bases, leaving 26 bases between the germline ends. CDR1 and CDR2 from the germline V gene are MNHEY and SMNVEV (reference sequence). This CDR3 region has 18 residues. The CDR3 DNA reads as TGTGCCAGCAGCACAGGCCTAAGGGGAAGTATAGTTCACACTGAAGCTTTCTTT. This sequence encodes CASSTGLRGSIVHTEAFF.

The chain recombines TRBV19 with TRBJ1-5; no firm D call. Trimming shortened V by 9 bases and J by 3 bases, and 9 bases separated the two germline ends. CDR1 and CDR2 from the germline V gene are LNHDA and SQIVND (reference sequence). The length of the CDR3 is 12 residues. DNA for the CDR3: TGTGCCAGCAAACGTCACAATCAGCCCCAGCATTTT. Translating gives CASKRHNQPQHF.

This clone has ten or more counts. This rearrangement joins TRBV5-1 to TRBJ2-7; no definite D call. The germline V and J ends were trimmed by 1 base and 3 bases, with 8 bases remaining between them. The CDR3 extends over 13 amino acids. The germline V gene encodes CDR1 SGHRS and CDR2 YFSETQ. The CDR3 protein is CASSLSTIYEQYF. CDR3 nucleotides: TGCGCCAGCAGCTTGAGCACAATCTACGAGCAGTACTTC.

This clone has a handful of counts. The J gene is TRBJ1-1, the V gene TRBV11-3; 9 positions agree with TRBD1. With 5 bases clipped from V and 5 bases from J, the junction kept 6 bases outside the gene matches. In germline, CDR1 is SGHNT, CDR2 YENEEA. The CDR3 runs to 14 residues. The CDR3 protein is CASSDRGVGTEAFF. The CDR3 nucleotides are TGTGCCAGCAGCGACAGGGGGGTAGGAACTGAAGCTTTCTTT. Looking up the rest from reference TRBV11-3 and TRBJ1-1 gives the full variable domain: EAGVVQSPRYKIIEKKQPVAFWCNPISGHNTLYWYLQNLGQGPELLIRYENEEAVDDSQLPKDRFSAERLKGVDSTLKIQPAELGDSAVYLCASSDRGVGTEAFFGQGTRLTVV.